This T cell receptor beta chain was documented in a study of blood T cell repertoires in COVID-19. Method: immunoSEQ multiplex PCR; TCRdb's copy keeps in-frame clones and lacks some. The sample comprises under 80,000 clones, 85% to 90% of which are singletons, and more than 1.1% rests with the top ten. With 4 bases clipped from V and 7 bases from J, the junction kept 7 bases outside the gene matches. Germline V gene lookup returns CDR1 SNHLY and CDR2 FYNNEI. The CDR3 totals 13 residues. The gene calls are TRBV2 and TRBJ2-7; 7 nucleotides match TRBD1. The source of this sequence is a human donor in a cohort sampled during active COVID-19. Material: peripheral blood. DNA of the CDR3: TGTGCCAGCAGTGGACAGGGTTGGGGGGAGCAGTACGTC. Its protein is CASSGQGWGEQYV.